These 27 T cell receptor beta chains were sequenced from one sample in a study of shared clonotypes between healthy human individuals. Here immunoSEQ multiplex PCR was the method, and the copy in TCRdb shows in-frame clones only, minus some. The table shows 450,000 to 500,000 clones, with approximately 81% occurring only once. Sequencing was carried out using PBMCs. These receptors all stem from a woman aged 40 to 50 in good health. Some clones in this sample may be carry-over from other donors' samples.

The chain employs TRBV2 and TRBJ1-1, with D uncertain. V lost 2 bases and J lost 10, with 11 bases in between. Germline CDR1 and CDR2: SNHLY and FYNNEI. This CDR3 is 12 amino acids long. DNA of the CDR3: TGTGCCAGCAGTGAAATGGTAGGGCGAGCTTTCTTT. It encodes CASSEMVGRAFF.

J is TRBJ1-2 and V is TRBV5-6, with no clear D. Germline lookup yields CDR1 SGHDT and CDR2 YYEEEE. This CDR3 comprises 13 residues. Trimming shortened V by 0 bases and J by 7 bases, and 10 bases separated the two germline ends. The CDR3 reads CASSLGQYRGYTF. CDR3 nucleotides: TGTGCCAGCAGCTTGGGTCAGTACCGTGGCTACACCTTC.

This clone occurred once. This chain links TRBV27 with TRBJ2-2; 8 bases align to TRBD2. CDR1 is MNHEY, CDR2 SMNVEV, per germline (reference sequence). The CDR3 consists of 16 residues. V dropped 5 bases and J dropped 2; count of bases not matched to a gene: 7. Written as DNA, the CDR3 is TGTGCCAGCAGTCCCTCACTAGCGGCCAACACCGGGGAGCTGTTTTTT. Translated: CASSPSLAANTGELFF.

This clone was seen many times. Other DNA sequences within the sample encode an identical CDR3. The rearrangement joins TRBV6-7 to TRBJ2-2, with 8 bases matching TRBD2. TRBV6-7 is known as an ORF, though its function is uncertain. The CDR3 covers 15 residues. The J segment lost 4 bases and the V segment lost 7 bases, leaving 8 bases of the junction unmatched. The CDR3 sequence: CASTASGSGTGELFF. CDR3 DNA: TGTGCCAGCACCGCCAGCGGGAGTGGCACCGGGGAGCTGTTTTTT.

Remarks on this clone: This likely traces to a read error, being one base from a far larger clone. The V and J genes are TRBV28 and TRBJ2-7, with 10 bases fitting TRBD2. CDR1 is MDHEN, CDR2 SYDVKM, per germline. The length of the CDR3 is 16 residues. Germline trimming cut 5 bases from V and 7 bases from J; bases unmatched to any gene: 14. The CDR3 nucleotides read TGTGCCAGCAGTGTCCCGGCTAGCGGGAGAATTTTTGAGCAGTACTTC. It codes for CASSVPASGRIFEQYF.

The V call is TRBV7-2, the J call TRBJ2-3; TRBD2 agrees at 8 bases. This CDR3 region has 16 residues. Germline assignment: CDR1 SGHTA and CDR2 FQGNSA. J was trimmed by 4 bases and V by 5 bases; bases with no gene match: 11. The CDR3 DNA reads TGTGCCAGCAGCGGTCGACTAGCGTTTAGCGCAGATACGCAGTATTTT. Encoded protein: CASSGRLAFSADTQYF.

V and J are TRBV27 and TRBJ2-7, with a weak D call TRBD1 (6 bases). From germline, CDR1 is MNHEY and CDR2 SMNVEV (reference sequence). V dropped 4 bases and J dropped 9 bases, with 19 bases sitting between them. The CDR3 covers 14 residues. The chain's CDR3 is CASSSRAGAGSQYF. The DNA of the CDR3 is TGTGCCAGCAGTTCGCGGGCAGGGGCCGGGTCGCAGTACTTC.

The V and J genes are TRBV4-1 and TRBJ2-7; tentative D call: TRBD1 (5 bases). The CDR3 is made up of 17 amino acids. Germline CDR1 reads MGHRA; CDR2 reads YSYEKL. V lost 6 bases, J lost 0 bases, and 21 bases lay in between. The CDR3 coding sequence is TGCGCCAGCAGAAATAGCCCCAGGGAACCACGCTCCTACGAGCAGTACTTC. This gives the protein CASRNSPREPRSYEQYF.

This chain links TRBV11-2 with TRBJ2-1; D gene unclear. Germline loops: CDR1 SGHAT, CDR2 FQNNGV. Trimming took 3 bases from V and 6 from J, leaving 24 bases between them. This CDR3 spans 18 amino acids. CDR3 loop: CASSFSPLYRTKGNEQFF. CDR3 sequence (DNA): TGTGCCAGCAGCTTTTCCCCCCTCTACCGGACGAAAGGCAATGAGCAGTTCTTC.

The V gene is TRBV11-2, the J gene TRBJ2-1, with 8 bases that match TRBD2. The ends lost 3 bases at V and 0 bases at J; junction bases unmatched: 1. The CDR3 consists of 15 residues. Germline loops: CDR1 SGHAT, CDR2 FQNNGV. The CDR3 reads CASSFREGSYNEQFF. The CDR3 nucleotides read TGTGCCAGCAGCTTTCGGGAGGGCTCCTACAATGAGCAGTTCTTC.

About this clone: One base away lies a much larger clone, so this may be a sequencing read error. This is likely a read error, given that the CDR3 carries no conserved phenylalanine or tryptophan at its end. The chain recombines TRBV27 with TRBJ2-7, with TRBD1 identical over 7 bases. The CDR3 spans 15 residues. The V and J ends lost 5 bases and 4 bases, in that order; junction bases with no gene match: 11. Germline values: CDR1 MNHEY, CDR2 SMNVEV (reference sequence). The CDR3 nucleotides are TGTGCCAGCAGTCGACGCCCGGGACAGAAATACGAGCAGTACCTC. It is translated as CASSRRPGQKYEQYL.

Regarding this clone: A read error is likely here: a far larger clone is one base away. This chain joins TRBV5-8 and TRBJ2-7; 7 bases align to TRBD2. This CDR3 comprises 15 residues. CDR1 and CDR2 (germline): SGHTS, YDEGEE. With 0 bases clipped from V and 3 bases from J, the junction kept 6 bases outside the gene matches. The CDR3 sequence: CASSLGLAVIYEQYF. The CDR3 DNA sequence: TGTGCCAGCAGCTTGGGGCTAGCGGTAATCTACGAGCAGTACTTC.

The V and J genes are TRBV19 and TRBJ2-1, with D unclear. The V end lost 2 bases, the J end lost 5 bases, and 10 bases lay between the germline ends. Germline CDR1 and CDR2: LNHDA and SQIVND (reference sequence). The length of the CDR3 is 14 residues. CDR3 residues: CASSIPINDNEQFF. As DNA, the CDR3 is TGTGCCAGTAGTATACCCATTAACGACAATGAGCAGTTCTTC.

The chain links TRBV6-5 to TRBJ1-1; the match to TRBD1 covers 10 bases. Germline values: CDR1 MNHEY, CDR2 SVGAGI. Trimming removed 0 bases from V and 4 bases from J; junction bases left unmatched: 5. The CDR3 is 16 residues long. CDR3 amino acids: CASSYSYRTGGTEAFF. The CDR3 bases are TGTGCCAGCAGTTACTCTTATCGGACAGGGGGCACTGAAGCTTTCTTT.

The chain couples TRBV19 to TRBJ1-3; TRBD1 is a possible D gene (6 bases). CDR3 length: 15 amino acids. V lost 5 bases, J lost 0 bases, and 11 bases lay in between. Germline-derived CDR1 and CDR2 are LNHDA and SQIVND (reference sequence). The CDR3 DNA reads TGTGCCAGTAGTTGGGGGCCCGGCTCTGGAAACACCATATATTTT. Its protein product is CASSWGPGSGNTIYF.

This clone came up once. With only one base between it and a far larger clone, this is likely a read error. The chain employs TRBV30 and TRBJ1-5, with D possibly matching TRBD1 (5 bases). The CDR3 consists of 13 residues. CDR1 is GTSNPN and CDR2 is SVGIG in the germline V gene (reference sequence). The V end was cut by 3 bases, the J end by 4 bases, with 10 bases between. The CDR3 loop reads CAWSTRQNQPQHF. CDR3 DNA: TGTGCCTGGAGCACCAGACAGAATCAGCCCCAGCATTTT.

This chain links TRBV28 with TRBJ1-2, with no clear D. Germline V lookup: CDR1 MDHEN, CDR2 SYDVKM. This CDR3 contains 15 residues. Trimming shortened V by 4 bases and J by 3 bases, and 15 bases separated the two germline ends. The CDR3 DNA follows: TGTGCCAGCAGTTACATTGAAGGAGCGGACTATGGCTACACCTTC. Translating it yields CASSYIEGADYGYTF.

Comment on this clone: The likely explanation is a read error, given a far larger clone one base away. The sample carries other DNA sequences with the same CDR3. This rearrangement joins TRBV11-2 to TRBJ2-2, with TRBD1 as a possible D gene (5 bases). This CDR3 contains 12 residues. Trimming removed 5 bases at V and 8 bases at J, with 9 bases between. Germline values: CDR1 SGHAT, CDR2 FQNNGV. The CDR3 nucleotides are TGTGCCAGCAGCACACAGGCTGGGGAGCTGTTTTTT. This sequence encodes CASSTQAGELFF.

The count of this clone is one. The V gene is TRBV2, the J gene TRBJ2-3; maybe TRBD2 (5 bases). Germline V gene sequence: CDR1 SNHLY, CDR2 FYNNEI. V shed 4 bases and J shed 5 bases, with 13 bases lying between them. The CDR3 runs 14 residues. CDR3 in DNA: TGTGCCAGCAGTGTTATACGCGAGGGAGATACGCAGTATTTT. Amino acid sequence: CASSVIREGDTQYF. The whole variable domain, remainder taken from reference TRBV2 and TRBJ2-3, is EPEVTQTPSHQVTQMGQEVILRCVPISNHLYFYWYRQILGQKVEFLVSFYNNEISEKSEIFDDQFSVERPDGSNFTLKIRSTKLEDSAMYFCASSVIREGDTQYFGPGTRLTVL.

The genes are TRBV5-3 and TRBJ2-5; perhaps TRBD1 as D (5 bases). TRBV5-3 is an open reading frame, and its role is uncertain. Trimming took off 8 bases at V and 2 bases at J, with 19 bases between the two ends. This CDR3 contains 15 residues. The CDR3 DNA sequence: TGTGCCAGCAGCCCTGTGGGCAGGGTGCAAGAGACCCAGTACTTC. Protein: CASSPVGRVQETQYF.

This sequence joins TRBV7-8 and TRBJ2-7, with 7 bases fitting TRBD1. The CDR3 loop spans 14 amino acids. Germline V CDR1 and CDR2: SGHVS, FQNEAQ. V lost 5 bases to trimming and J lost 2 bases; unmatched junction nucleotides: 6. The CDR3 bases are TGTGCCAGCAGCAATCGACAGGGTGCCTACGAGCAGTACTTC. This gives the protein CASSNRQGAYEQYF.

V and J are TRBV19 and TRBJ1-5; D might be TRBD1 (5 bases). Germline-derived CDR1 and CDR2 are LNHDA and SQIVND (reference sequence). The CDR3 has 14 amino acids. The ends were cut back, 5 bases at V and 6 bases at J, with 14 bases in the middle. In nucleotides, the CDR3 is TGTGCCAGTAGTGATTGGGGGGTACGTCAGCCCCAGCATTTT. It is translated as CASSDWGVRQPQHF.

The chain uses TRBV6-4 and TRBJ2-2; D is uncertain. The germline gives CDR1 MRHNA, CDR2 SNTAGT. V shed 8 bases and J shed 6 bases, with 19 bases lying between them. This CDR3 is built from 15 residues. In DNA form, the CDR3 reads TGTGCCAGCCAGGCCGAAGAGGTTGGAGCCGGGGAGCTGTTTTTT. Amino acids: CASQAEEVGAGELFF.

The chain combines TRBV2 with TRBJ2-3; D may match TRBD1 or TRBD2 (6 bases each). This CDR3 is 15 amino acids long. Trimming pared 7 bases from V and 0 bases from J, leaving 14 bases between. Germline V gene sequence: CDR1 SNHLY, CDR2 FYNNEI. The CDR3 reads CASKGRTASTDTQYF. CDR3 sequence (DNA): TGTGCCAGCAAGGGGAGGACAGCCAGCACAGATACGCAGTATTTT.

The genes are TRBV7-2 and TRBJ1-2; a weak D match, TRBD1 (5 bases). This CDR3 has 14 residues. The V and J ends lost 1 base and 7 bases respectively, with 13 bases between them. Germline CDR1 reads SGHTA; CDR2 reads FQGNSA. Here the CDR3 DNA reads TGTGCCAGCAGCTTAGTTGAGGGGTCAGGTGGCTACACCTTC. Translated: CASSLVEGSGGYTF.

As for this clone: A far larger clone is one base from this, pointing to a likely read error. Other nucleotide sequences from this sample produce the same CDR3. CDR3 region: CATSRDVPLPGRAQETQYF. The DNA of the CDR3 is TGTGCCACCAGCAGAGATGTCCCCCTCCCCGGGAGGGCACAGGAGACCCAGTACTTC. The rearrangement links TRBV15 to TRBJ2-5, with TRBD2 matching 8 bases. Germline V gene lookup returns CDR1 LNHNV and CDR2 YYDKDF (reference sequence). The CDR3 sequence is 19 residues long. Unmatched junction bases numbered 17, after V lost 0 bases and J lost 5 bases.

This chain joins TRBV27 and TRBJ1-4; D unresolved. There are 15 residues in the CDR3. V was trimmed by 4 bases and J by 0 bases, leaving 9 bases between them. CDR1 and CDR2 from the germline V gene are MNHEY and SMNVEV (reference sequence). For the CDR3, the DNA is TGTGCCAGCAGTTCGTTACTTGCAACTAATGAAAAACTGTTTTTT. It is translated as CASSSLLATNEKLFF.